The 21 T cell receptor beta chains below come from one sample, sequenced in a study of blood T cells in healthy people across ages. The use of a sample-barcoded 5' primer and a J-beta primer mix characterized a second PCR of roughly 7 to 11 cycles. TCRdb re-analysed the 5' RACE reads in MiXCR, keeping a single row per CDR3 protein. The sample lists around 800,000 distinct CDR3 sequences, around 68% occurring once. The sample was blood. The receptors shown here come from a man aged 25-45 years in good health.

This rearrangement joins TRBV20-1 to TRBJ1-1; 9 nucleotides match TRBD1. The CDR3 has 13 residues. CDR1 DFQATT and CDR2 SNEGSKA come from the germline V gene (reference sequence). The junction had 4 bases not matched to a gene; V was cut back by 6 bases and J by 2 bases. The CDR3 sequence: CSAHRGLNTEAFF. The CDR3 DNA reads TGCAGTGCCCACAGGGGGCTTAACACTGAAGCTTTCTTT.

The chain combines TRBV6-5 with TRBJ2-7, with 7 nucleotides matching TRBD1. CDR3 length: 15 amino acids. Germline V gene lookup returns CDR1 MNHEY and CDR2 SVGAGI. J was trimmed by 9 bases and V by 5 bases; bases with no gene match: 16. The CDR3 protein is CASSSPGQILKGQYF. CDR3 bases: TGTGCCAGCAGTAGTCCGGGACAGATCTTAAAAGGGCAGTACTTC.

As concerns this clonotype: This may come from a read error, since a much larger clone is one base off. The J gene is TRBJ2-7, the V gene TRBV6-2 or TRBV6-3; the D gene could be TRBD1 or TRBD2 (7 bases each). CDR1 is MNHEY, CDR2 SVGEGT, per germline. The CDR3 has 12 residues. In DNA, the CDR3 is TGTACCAGCGGGACAGTATCTAACGAGCAGTACTTC. This codes for CTSGTVSNEQYF.

This clonotype appeared once. This chain links TRBV29-1 with TRBJ2-1; maybe TRBD2 (7 bases). The germline V gene encodes CDR1 SQVTM and CDR2 ANQGSEA. The CDR3 is 14 amino acids. The V and J ends lost 7 bases and 4 bases respectively, with 17 bases between them. This CDR3 reads CSGLEGGVYNEQFF. DNA of the CDR3: TGCAGCGGGCTTGAAGGGGGGGTGTACAATGAGCAGTTCTTC.

V is TRBV12-3 or TRBV12-4 and J is TRBJ2-1; TRBD1 is a possible D gene (6 bases). The CDR3 runs 14 residues. V was shortened by 5 bases and J by 0 bases, with 8 bases between the two germline ends. This CDR3 reads CASSDRFSYNEQFF. CDR3 DNA sequence: TGTGCCAGCAGTGACAGGTTCTCCTACAATGAGCAGTTCTTC.

This clonotype came up a few times. The chain carries TRBV7-3 and TRBJ2-7; 14 bases map to TRBD2. Germline V gene data show CDR1 as SGHTA and CDR2 as FQGTGA. This CDR3 spans 18 amino acids. J gave up 7 bases and V 4 bases, and 15 bases lay outside the gene matches. The CDR3 protein is CASSSRMTSGGADNEQYF. CDR3 nucleotides: TGTGCCAGCAGCTCCCGAATGACTAGCGGGGGGGCCGACAATGAGCAGTACTTC.

Only a few counts were recorded for this clonotype. The J gene is TRBJ1-5, the V gene TRBV12-3 or TRBV12-4; 8 bases line up with TRBD1. The CDR3 runs to 13 residues. With 7 bases clipped from V and 4 bases from J, the junction kept 3 bases outside the gene matches. As DNA, the CDR3 is TGTGCCAGCACAGGGGGCTTGAATCAGCCCCAGCATTTT. Its translation: CASTGGLNQPQHF.

This clonotype was observed once. This chain uses TRBV2 with TRBJ1-2; D unclear. V was trimmed by 4 bases and J by 6 bases, leaving 12 bases between them. There are 13 residues in the CDR3. Germline lookup yields CDR1 SNHLY and CDR2 FYNNEI. The CDR3 loop reads CASSGLGSHGYTF. The CDR3 DNA reads as TGTGCCAGCAGTGGTTTGGGGTCCCATGGCTACACCTTC.

This chain uses TRBV15 with TRBJ2-6; no reliable D call. Germline CDR1 reads LNHNV; CDR2 reads YYDKDF (reference sequence). This CDR3 contains 16 residues. The ends were cut back, 4 bases at V and 0 bases at J, with 10 bases in the middle. The CDR3 loop reads CATSKNRNSGANVLTF. CDR3 DNA sequence: TGTGCCACCAGCAAGAATCGGAACTCTGGGGCCAACGTCCTGACTTTC.

The V and J genes are TRBV7-2 and TRBJ2-4, with TRBD1 matching over 7 bases. Germline-derived CDR1 and CDR2 are SGHTA and FQGNSA. The V and J ends lost 4 bases and 8 bases, in that order; junction bases with no gene match: 2. The CDR3 totals 12 residues. CDR3 sequence reads: CASSSDRDIQYF. DNA of the CDR3: TGTGCCAGCAGCTCAGACAGGGACATTCAGTACTTC.

This clonotype has only a few counts. This chain joins TRBV7-3 and TRBJ1-1; D unresolved. CDR1 is SGHTA and CDR2 is FQGTGA in the germline V gene. The CDR3 runs to 12 residues. Trimming removed 8 bases from V and 8 bases from J, with 15 bases in between. The CDR3 nucleotides read TGTGCCAGCGGGTTTTCGATCGGCGAAGCTTTCTTT. This gives the protein CASGFSIGEAFF.

This clonotype was found a few times. This chain uses TRBV29-1 with TRBJ2-3; TRBD1 matches 8 bases. J gave up 1 base and V 3 bases, and 6 bases lay outside the gene matches. CDR1 SQVTM and CDR2 ANQGSEA come from the germline V gene. This CDR3 has 15 residues. CDR3 in amino acids: CSVERQGMGTDTQYF. The DNA for the CDR3 is TGCAGCGTTGAGAGACAGGGGATGGGCACAGATACGCAGTATTTT.

The chain links TRBV4-2 to TRBJ2-7; TRBD2 aligns across 13 bases. In germline, CDR1 is LGHNA, CDR2 YNFKEQ. After removal of 1 base from V and 7 bases from J, the junction contained 7 bases not matched to a gene. CDR3 length: 16 amino acids. CDR3: CASSQALAGGPNEQYF. The CDR3 bases are TGTGCCAGCAGCCAAGCACTAGCGGGGGGGCCCAATGAGCAGTACTTC.

The rearrangement uses TRBV20-1 and TRBJ2-7; D is ambiguous. Deletions cut 7 bases from V and 2 bases from J, with 18 bases between. Germline V gene lookup returns CDR1 DFQATT and CDR2 SNEGSKA (reference sequence). This CDR3 spans 14 amino acids. The CDR3 here is CSGAEITPPYEQYF. The CDR3 coding sequence is TGCAGTGGGGCGGAAATCACGCCTCCCTACGAGCAGTACTTC.

There are a few counts of this clonotype. The chain joins TRBV25-1 to TRBJ2-2, with 8 nucleotides matching TRBD2. The CDR3 sequence is 13 residues long. CDR1 and CDR2 (germline): MGHDK, SYGVNS. After removal of 9 bases from V and 4 bases from J, the junction contained 4 bases not matched to a gene. DNA for the CDR3: TGTGCCAGTGGGACTAGGGGCACCGGGGAGCTGTTTTTT. Amino acid sequence: CASGTRGTGELFF.

The genes are TRBV29-1 and TRBJ1-1; TRBD1 is a possible D gene (5 bases). The germline V gene has CDR1 SQVTM and CDR2 ANQGSEA. Deletions cut 4 bases from V and 3 bases from J, with 15 bases between. This CDR3 contains 14 residues. The CDR3 bases are TGCAGCGTTGCCTCAGGATCGGGGGACACTGAAGCTTTCTTT. It yields the protein CSVASGSGDTEAFF.

The J gene is TRBJ1-2, the V gene TRBV6-2 or TRBV6-3; D perhaps matches TRBD1 (5 bases). The CDR3 extends over 12 amino acids. Trimming took 7 bases from V and 4 from J, leaving 10 bases between them. Germline CDR1 and CDR2: MNHEY and SVGEGT. The CDR3 region is CASTRDGYGYTF. The CDR3 nucleotides read TGTGCCAGCACCAGGGACGGCTATGGCTACACCTTC.

The chain uses TRBV5-1 and TRBJ2-1; 9 bases are shared with TRBD1. CDR3 length equals 14 residues. From germline, CDR1 is SGHRS and CDR2 YFSETQ. V lost 2 bases to trimming and J lost 8 bases; unmatched junction nucleotides: 5. In nucleotides, the CDR3 is TGCGCCAGCAGCTTAAGACAGGGGGACCATGAGCAGTTCTTC. Protein: CASSLRQGDHEQFF.

The genes are TRBV28 and TRBJ2-7; 8 positions match TRBD1. J was trimmed by 2 bases and V by 1 base; bases with no gene match: 4. The CDR3 runs 15 residues. Germline lookup yields CDR1 MDHEN and CDR2 SYDVKM. CDR3: CASSLSDRAPYEQYF. The CDR3 nucleotides are TGTGCCAGCAGTTTATCGGACAGGGCTCCCTACGAGCAGTACTTC.

The CDR3 coding sequence is TGTGCCAGCAGTAAAATAAATACGCAGTATTTT. This sequence encodes CASSKINTQYF. This chain uses TRBV6-5 with TRBJ2-3; D gene unclear. V was pared by 5 bases and J by 7 bases, with 7 bases between. Germline CDR1 and CDR2: MNHEY and SVGAGI. This CDR3 comprises 11 residues.

In nucleotides, the CDR3 is TGTGCCAGCACCTACCGGGGGACCGGGGAGCTGTTTTTT. Translation gives CASTYRGTGELFF. The V gene is TRBV7-2, the J gene TRBJ2-2; tentatively, D is TRBD2 (6 bases). V lost 7 bases, J lost 5 bases, and 11 bases lay in between. The CDR3 loop spans 13 amino acids. Germline CDR1 and CDR2: SGHTA and FQGNSA.